The source of this TCR beta chain is a study of response to subunit inactivated influenza vaccine. Overall study findings and caveats: Seasonal influenza vaccination, on each occasion, was suggested by the authors to recruit few new T cells.

TCRdb ran MiXCR on the RT-PCR reads and lists one entry per CDR3 protein. The sample consists of 650,000 to 850,000 distinct CDR3 sequences, approximately 15% of them appearing once. A note on this clonotype: Its matching antigen is unknown.

Trimming shortened V by 3 bases and J by 6 bases, and 15 bases separated the two germline ends. The CDR3 has 15 amino acids. The chain has TRBV12-3 or TRBV12-4 and TRBJ2-1, with D possibly matching TRBD1 (6 bases). Source: PBMCs from blood, taken approximately 15 days before vaccination. This clonotype was obtained from a man over 45 who received an inactivated influenza vaccine. CDR3 region: CASSFRQGKVNEQFF. CDR3 DNA sequence: TGTGCCAGCAGTTTTAGGCAGGGGAAAGTCAATGAGCAGTTCTTC.